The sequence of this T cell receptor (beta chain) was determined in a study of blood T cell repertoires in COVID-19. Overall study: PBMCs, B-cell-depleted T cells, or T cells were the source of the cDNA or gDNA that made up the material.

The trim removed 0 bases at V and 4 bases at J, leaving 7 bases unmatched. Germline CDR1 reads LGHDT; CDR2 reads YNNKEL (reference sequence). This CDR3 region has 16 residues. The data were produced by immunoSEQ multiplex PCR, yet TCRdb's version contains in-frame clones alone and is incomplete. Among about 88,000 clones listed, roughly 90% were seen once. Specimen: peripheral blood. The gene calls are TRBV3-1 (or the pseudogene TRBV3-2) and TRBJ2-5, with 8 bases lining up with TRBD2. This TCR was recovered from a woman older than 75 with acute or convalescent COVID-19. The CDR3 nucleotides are TGTGCCAGCAGCCAAGAGGCGGGAGGCTGGGGAGAGACCCAGTACTTC. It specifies CASSQEAGGWGETQYF.